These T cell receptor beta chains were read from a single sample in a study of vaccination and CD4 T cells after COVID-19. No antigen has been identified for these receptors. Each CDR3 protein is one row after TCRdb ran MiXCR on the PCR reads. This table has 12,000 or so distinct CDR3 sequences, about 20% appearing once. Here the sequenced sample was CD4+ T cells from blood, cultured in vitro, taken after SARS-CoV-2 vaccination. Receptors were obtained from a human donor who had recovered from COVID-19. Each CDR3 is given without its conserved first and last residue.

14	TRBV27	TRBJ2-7	ASSFTYRDRGSEQY
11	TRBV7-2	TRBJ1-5	ASSLGSYQPQH
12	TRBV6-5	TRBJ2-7	ASSSKAGGAEQY
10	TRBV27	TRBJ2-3	ANSGNGDTQY
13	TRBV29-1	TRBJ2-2	SVPKGGAGTGELF
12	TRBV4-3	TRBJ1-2	ASSQDVAEDGYT
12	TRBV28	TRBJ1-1	ASSLSWMNTEAF
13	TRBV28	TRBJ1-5	ASSLGGQGVRPQH
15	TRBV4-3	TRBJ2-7	ASSQDIVSSGPYEQY
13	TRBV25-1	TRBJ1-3	ASSEGGVRGNTIY
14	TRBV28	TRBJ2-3	ASSPTSARRGDTQY
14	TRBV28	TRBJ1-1	ASSSPGQGWRPEAF
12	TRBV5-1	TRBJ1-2	ASSFGQRNYGYT
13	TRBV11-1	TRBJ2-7	ASSLMGARAYEQY
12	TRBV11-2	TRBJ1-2	ASSLGSGSYGYT
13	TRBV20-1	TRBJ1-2	SARGYSGDRLGYT
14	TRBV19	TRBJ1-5	ASSIGSSASNQPQH
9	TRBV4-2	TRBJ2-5	ASSQVGTQY
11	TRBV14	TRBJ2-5	ASSEGLGETQY
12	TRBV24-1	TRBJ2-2	ATSSAEDRIKLF
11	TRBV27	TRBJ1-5	ASSGRRNQPQH
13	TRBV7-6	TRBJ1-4	ASSSNRARAEKLF
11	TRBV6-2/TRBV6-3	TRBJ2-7	ASSFLSFYEQY
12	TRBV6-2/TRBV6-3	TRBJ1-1	ASGKPGGNTEAF
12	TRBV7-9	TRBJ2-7	ASSLGGAGGEQY
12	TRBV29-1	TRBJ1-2	SVDGGRTSGGYT
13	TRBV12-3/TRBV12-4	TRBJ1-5	ASSLFMGDNQPQH
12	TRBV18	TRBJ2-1	ASSPALRGNEQF
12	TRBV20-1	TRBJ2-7	SARGRGINYEQY
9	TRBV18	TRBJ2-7	ASSRTREQY
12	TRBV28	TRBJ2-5	ASSFFSTDGTQY
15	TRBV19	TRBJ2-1	ASSIVASATLFNEQF